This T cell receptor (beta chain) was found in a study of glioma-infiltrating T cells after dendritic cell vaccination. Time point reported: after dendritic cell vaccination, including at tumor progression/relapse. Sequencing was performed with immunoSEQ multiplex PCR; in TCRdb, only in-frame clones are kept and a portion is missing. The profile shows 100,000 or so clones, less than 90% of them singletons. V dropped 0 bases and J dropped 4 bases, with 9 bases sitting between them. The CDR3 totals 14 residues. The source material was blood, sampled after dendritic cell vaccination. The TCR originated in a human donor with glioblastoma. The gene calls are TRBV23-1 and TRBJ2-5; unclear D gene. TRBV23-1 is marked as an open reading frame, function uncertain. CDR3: CASSQSRCRETQYF. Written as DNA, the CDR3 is TGCGCCAGCAGTCAATCGCGATGCCGAGAGACCCAGTACTTC.